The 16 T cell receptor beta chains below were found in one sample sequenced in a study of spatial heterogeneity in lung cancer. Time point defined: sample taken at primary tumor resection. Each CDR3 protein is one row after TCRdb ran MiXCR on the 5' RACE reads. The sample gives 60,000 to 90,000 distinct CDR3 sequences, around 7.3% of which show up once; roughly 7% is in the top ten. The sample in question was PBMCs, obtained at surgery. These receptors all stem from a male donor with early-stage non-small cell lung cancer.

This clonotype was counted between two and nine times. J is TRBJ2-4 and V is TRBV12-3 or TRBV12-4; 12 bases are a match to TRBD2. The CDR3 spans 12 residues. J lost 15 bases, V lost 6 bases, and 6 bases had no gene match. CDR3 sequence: CASSRLAGEVYF. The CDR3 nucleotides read TGTGCCAGCAGCAGACTAGCGGGAGAGGTGTACTTC.

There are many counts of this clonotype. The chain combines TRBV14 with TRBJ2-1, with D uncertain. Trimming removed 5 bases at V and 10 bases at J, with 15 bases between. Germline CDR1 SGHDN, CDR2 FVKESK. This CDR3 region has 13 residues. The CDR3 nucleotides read TGTGCCAGCAGCAGCGATCGGCGGAACGAGCAGTTCTTC. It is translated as CASSSDRRNEQFF.

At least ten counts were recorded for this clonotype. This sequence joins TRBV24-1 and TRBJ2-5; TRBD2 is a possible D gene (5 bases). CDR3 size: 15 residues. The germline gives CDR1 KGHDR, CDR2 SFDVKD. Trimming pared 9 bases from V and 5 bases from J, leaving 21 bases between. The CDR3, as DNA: TGTGCCACCGGGGAGCTCGGAGCCCTTGGGGAGACCCAGTACTTC. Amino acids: CATGELGALGETQYF.

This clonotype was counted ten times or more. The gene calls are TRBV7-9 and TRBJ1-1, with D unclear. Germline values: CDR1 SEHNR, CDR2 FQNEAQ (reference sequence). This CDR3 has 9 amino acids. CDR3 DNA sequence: TGTGTCTCTCCTCCTGAAGCTTTCTTT. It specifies CVSPPEAFF.

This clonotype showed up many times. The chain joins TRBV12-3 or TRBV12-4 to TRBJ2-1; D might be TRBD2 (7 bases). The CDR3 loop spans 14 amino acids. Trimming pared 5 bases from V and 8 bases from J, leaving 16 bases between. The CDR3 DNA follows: TGTGCCAGCAGTCCACGTTGGGGGGGCTATGAGCAGTTCTTC. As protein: CASSPRWGGYEQFF.

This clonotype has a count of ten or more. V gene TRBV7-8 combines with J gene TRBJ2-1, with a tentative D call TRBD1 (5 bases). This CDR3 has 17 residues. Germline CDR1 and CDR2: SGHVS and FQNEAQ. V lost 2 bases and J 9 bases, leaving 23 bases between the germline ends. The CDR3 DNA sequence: TGTGCCAGCAGCTTACTGGGGCCACACGCTAGTTTGGGTGAGCAGTTCTTC. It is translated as CASSLLGPHASLGEQFF.

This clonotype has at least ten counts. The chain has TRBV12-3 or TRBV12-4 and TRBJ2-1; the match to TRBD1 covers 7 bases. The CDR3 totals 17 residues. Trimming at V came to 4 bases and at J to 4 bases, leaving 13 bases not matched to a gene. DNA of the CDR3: TGTGCCAGCAGTTCAACCTGGACAGGAGACGGTTACAATGAGCAGTTCTTC. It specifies CASSSTWTGDGYNEQFF.

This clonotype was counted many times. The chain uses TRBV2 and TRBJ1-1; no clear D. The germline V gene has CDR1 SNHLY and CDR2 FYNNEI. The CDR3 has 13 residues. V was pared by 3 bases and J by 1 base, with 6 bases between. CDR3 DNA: TGTGCCAGCAGTGAGGAGGGGAACACTGAAGCTTTCTTT. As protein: CASSEEGNTEAFF.

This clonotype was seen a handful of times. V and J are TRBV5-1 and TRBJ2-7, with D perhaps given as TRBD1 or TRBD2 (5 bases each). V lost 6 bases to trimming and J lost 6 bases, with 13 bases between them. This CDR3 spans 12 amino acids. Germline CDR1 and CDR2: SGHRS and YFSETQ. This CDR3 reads CASNRDEGEQYF. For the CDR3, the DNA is TGCGCCAGCAATCGGGACGAGGGCGAGCAGTACTTC.

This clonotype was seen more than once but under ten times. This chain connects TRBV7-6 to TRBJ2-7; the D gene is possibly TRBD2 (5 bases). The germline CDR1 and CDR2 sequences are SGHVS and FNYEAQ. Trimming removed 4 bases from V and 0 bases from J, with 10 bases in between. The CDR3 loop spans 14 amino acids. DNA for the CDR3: TGTGCCAGCAGCTCGGACTTTAGCTCCTACGAGCAGTACTTC. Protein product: CASSSDFSSYEQYF.

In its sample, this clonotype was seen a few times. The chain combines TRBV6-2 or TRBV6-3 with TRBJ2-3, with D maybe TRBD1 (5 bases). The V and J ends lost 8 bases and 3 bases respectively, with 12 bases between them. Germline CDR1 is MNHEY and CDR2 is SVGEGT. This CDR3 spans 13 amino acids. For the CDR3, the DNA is TGTGCCAGCGAGGCGTCAGGGACAGATACGCAGTATTTT. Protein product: CASEASGTDTQYF.

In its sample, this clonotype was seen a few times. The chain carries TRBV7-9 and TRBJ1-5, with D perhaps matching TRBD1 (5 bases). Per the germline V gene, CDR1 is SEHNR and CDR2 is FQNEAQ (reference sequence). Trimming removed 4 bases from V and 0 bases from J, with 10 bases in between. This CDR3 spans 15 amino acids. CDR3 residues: CASSSDGGSNQPQHF. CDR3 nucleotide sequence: TGTGCCAGCAGCTCGGACGGGGGTAGCAATCAGCCCCAGCATTTT.

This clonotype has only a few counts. CDR3 in amino acids: CASSESPSYAEQFF. The CDR3 nucleotides are TGTGCCAGCAGTGAATCCCCCTCATATGCTGAGCAGTTCTTC. This chain links TRBV25-1 with TRBJ2-1; the D is unclear. The CDR3 extends over 14 amino acids. The germline gives CDR1 MGHDK, CDR2 SYGVNS. The germline V and J ends were trimmed by 1 base and 9 bases, with 13 bases remaining between them.

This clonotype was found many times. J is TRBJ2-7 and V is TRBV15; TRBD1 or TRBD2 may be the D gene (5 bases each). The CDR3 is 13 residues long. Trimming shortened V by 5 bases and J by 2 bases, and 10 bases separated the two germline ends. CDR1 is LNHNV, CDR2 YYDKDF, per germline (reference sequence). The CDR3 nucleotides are TGTGCCACCAGCGAGGGGCCCACCTACGAGCAGTACTTC. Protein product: CATSEGPTYEQYF.

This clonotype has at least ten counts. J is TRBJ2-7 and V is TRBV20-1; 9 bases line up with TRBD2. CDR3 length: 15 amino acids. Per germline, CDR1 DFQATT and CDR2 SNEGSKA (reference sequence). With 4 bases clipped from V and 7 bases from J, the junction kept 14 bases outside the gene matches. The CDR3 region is CSAIPTSGSKREQYF. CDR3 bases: TGCAGTGCTATACCTACTAGCGGGTCCAAACGGGAGCAGTACTTC.

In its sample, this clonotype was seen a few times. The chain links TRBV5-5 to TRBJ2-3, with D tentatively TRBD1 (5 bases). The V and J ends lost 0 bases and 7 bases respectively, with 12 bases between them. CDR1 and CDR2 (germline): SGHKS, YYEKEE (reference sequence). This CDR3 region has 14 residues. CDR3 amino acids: CASSLVQGKNTQYF. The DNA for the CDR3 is TGTGCCAGCAGCTTGGTTCAGGGTAAGAATACGCAGTATTTT.